The entry below gives a single T cell receptor beta chain sequence along with its context. The antigen is unknown. This entry is derived from a study of shared clonotypes between healthy human individuals. Points from the study as a whole: In the sorted subsets, rarefaction showed sequencing was incomplete despite large depth.

Germline values: CDR1 MNHNY, CDR2 SVGAGI (reference sequence). Trimming cost V 3 bases and J 2 bases, with 13 bases left between them. The CDR3 sequence is 15 residues long. Genomic DNA belonging to each subset was distributed in equal measure over several immunoSEQ plates. Profiled with immunoSEQ multiplex PCR; TCRdb holds only in-frame clones, not every one. The sample carries about 1.1 million clones, around 78% recorded once. Sample: memory CD4+ T cells from PBMCs. The subset denotes: CD45RA-negative fraction. V usage is TRBV6-6 and J usage is TRBJ1-2; D call uncertain. The receptor comes from a man in his late teens or twenties in good health. Some clones in this sample may be carry-over from other donors' samples. The CDR3 loop is CASSYDRAANYGYTF. The DNA for the CDR3 is TGTGCCAGCAGTTATGATCGGGCGGCGAACTATGGCTACACCTTC.